This T cell receptor beta chain came from a study of lymphopenia after photon versus proton radiotherapy. Overall study results and limits: Photon-treated patients lost naive T cells and TCR diversity; proton-treated stayed stable. Only patients who died were analyzed for survival; proton advantage is unproven. After lymphocyte nadir, photon-treated repertoires showed oligoclonal expansion, especially CD8+ Temra.

In regard to this clone: Its antigen remains unknown.

Trimming left V 1 base short and J 10 bases short, with 8 bases between. Germline V lookup: CDR1 SGHTA, CDR2 FQGTGA. This CDR3 is built from 13 residues. Sequencing used immunoSEQ multiplex PCR; TCRdb keeps in-frame clones, though not all of them. In the table there are approximately 13,000 clones, 65% to 85% of which are singletons. This TCR was sampled from a middle-aged man with gastric cancer. The sequences come from peripheral blood, collected from a patient treated with photon-based radiotherapy. This sequence joins TRBV7-3 and TRBJ1-6; D ambiguous. The CDR3 DNA follows: TGTGCCAGCAGCTTAAGTGTGGAATCACCCCTCCACTTT. It yields the protein CASSLSVESPLHF.